This entry lists 5 T cell receptor beta chains sequenced from one sample in a study of cytomegalovirus exposure and HLA in healthy donors. The PCR was carried out with 60 Vbeta primers and 13 Jbeta primers. The method was immunoSEQ multiplex PCR; TCRdb's version includes in-frame clones alone and lacks a portion of them. The sample carries over 100,000 clones, roughly 80% recorded once. What was sequenced was PBMCs. The receptor source for this set is a man aged 25 to 40 in good health and CMV-seronegative.

As DNA, the CDR3 is TGTGCCAGCAGCTCTTCTGACACCGGGGAGCTGTTTTTT. Residues: CASSSSDTGELFF. V gene TRBV7-8 combines with J gene TRBJ2-2; no definite D call. In germline, CDR1 is SGHVS, CDR2 FQNEAQ. The CDR3 is 13 residues long. Trimming removed 4 bases from V and 3 bases from J, with 6 bases in between.

This clone was recorded once. The genes are TRBV5-1 and TRBJ1-2; TRBD1 might be the D (5 bases). The germline V gene has CDR1 SGHRS and CDR2 YFSETQ. The CDR3 contains 14 residues. Trimming took off 4 bases at V and 8 bases at J, with 18 bases between the two ends. The chain's CDR3 is CASSAGLLESGYTF. CDR3 DNA sequence: TGCGCCAGCAGCGCGGGACTGCTTGAGAGCGGCTACACCTTC.

This clone was observed a handful of times. V gene TRBV6-5 combines with J gene TRBJ1-3, with D perhaps matching TRBD1 (6 bases). This CDR3 region has 13 residues. Germline loops: CDR1 MNHEY, CDR2 SVGAGI. V was trimmed by 7 bases and J by 3 bases, leaving 10 bases between them. The CDR3 DNA sequence: TGTGCCAGCAAGACAGGAGTTGGAAACACCATATATTTT. Translating it yields CASKTGVGNTIYF.

The genes are TRBV5-1 and TRBJ2-3, with 8 positions matching TRBD1. CDR3 size: 15 residues. V lost 4 bases, J lost 2 bases, and 6 bases stayed unmatched. Germline V gene lookup returns CDR1 SGHRS and CDR2 YFSETQ. The chain's CDR3 is CASSPWDRPTDTQYF. Written as DNA, the CDR3 is TGCGCCAGCAGCCCGTGGGACAGGCCCACAGATACGCAGTATTTT.

This rearrangement joins TRBV9 to TRBJ1-6, with D possibly TRBD1 on 6 matching bases. The CDR3 is 16 residues long. Between the trimmed V and J ends, which lost 2 bases and 5 bases, there was a span of 14 bases. Germline V CDR1 and CDR2: SGDLS, YYNGEE. CDR3 bases: TGTGCCAGCAGCGTTGGGGGCCCTAATCATAATTCACCCCTCCACTTT. Encoded protein: CASSVGGPNHNSPLHF.